What follows describes a single TCR beta chain. The germline gives CDR1 SGHAT, CDR2 FQNNGV. CDR3 length: 15 residues. V was trimmed by 0 bases and J by 0 bases, leaving 8 bases between them. From RNA, the CDR3 regions of TCR beta chains were amplified and sequenced. First-round RT-PCR employed HTBI primers, with a second-round multiplex PCR after it. TCRdb processed the multiplex PCR reads anew with MiXCR; each CDR3 protein has one entry. Of more than 150,000 distinct CDR3 sequences in the sample, less than 45% are singletons; the top ten hold less than 6%. The study enrolled ophthalmopathy donors with moderate-to-severe activity, CAS ≥3, NOSPECS ≥4 and duration under 3 months. No donor had other autoimmune disease, uncontrolled infection, pregnancy or lactation. The data derive from a study of Graves' ophthalmopathy and Graves' hyperthyroidism.

The receptor was isolated from a woman in her 40s with Graves' ophthalmopathy. Sequenced material: peripheral blood. The chain has TRBV11-2 and TRBJ1-1; D is perhaps TRBD1 (5 bases). This CDR3 reads CASSLDSRVNTEAFF. The DNA of the CDR3 is TGTGCCAGCAGCTTAGATAGCAGGGTGAACACTGAAGCTTTCTTT.